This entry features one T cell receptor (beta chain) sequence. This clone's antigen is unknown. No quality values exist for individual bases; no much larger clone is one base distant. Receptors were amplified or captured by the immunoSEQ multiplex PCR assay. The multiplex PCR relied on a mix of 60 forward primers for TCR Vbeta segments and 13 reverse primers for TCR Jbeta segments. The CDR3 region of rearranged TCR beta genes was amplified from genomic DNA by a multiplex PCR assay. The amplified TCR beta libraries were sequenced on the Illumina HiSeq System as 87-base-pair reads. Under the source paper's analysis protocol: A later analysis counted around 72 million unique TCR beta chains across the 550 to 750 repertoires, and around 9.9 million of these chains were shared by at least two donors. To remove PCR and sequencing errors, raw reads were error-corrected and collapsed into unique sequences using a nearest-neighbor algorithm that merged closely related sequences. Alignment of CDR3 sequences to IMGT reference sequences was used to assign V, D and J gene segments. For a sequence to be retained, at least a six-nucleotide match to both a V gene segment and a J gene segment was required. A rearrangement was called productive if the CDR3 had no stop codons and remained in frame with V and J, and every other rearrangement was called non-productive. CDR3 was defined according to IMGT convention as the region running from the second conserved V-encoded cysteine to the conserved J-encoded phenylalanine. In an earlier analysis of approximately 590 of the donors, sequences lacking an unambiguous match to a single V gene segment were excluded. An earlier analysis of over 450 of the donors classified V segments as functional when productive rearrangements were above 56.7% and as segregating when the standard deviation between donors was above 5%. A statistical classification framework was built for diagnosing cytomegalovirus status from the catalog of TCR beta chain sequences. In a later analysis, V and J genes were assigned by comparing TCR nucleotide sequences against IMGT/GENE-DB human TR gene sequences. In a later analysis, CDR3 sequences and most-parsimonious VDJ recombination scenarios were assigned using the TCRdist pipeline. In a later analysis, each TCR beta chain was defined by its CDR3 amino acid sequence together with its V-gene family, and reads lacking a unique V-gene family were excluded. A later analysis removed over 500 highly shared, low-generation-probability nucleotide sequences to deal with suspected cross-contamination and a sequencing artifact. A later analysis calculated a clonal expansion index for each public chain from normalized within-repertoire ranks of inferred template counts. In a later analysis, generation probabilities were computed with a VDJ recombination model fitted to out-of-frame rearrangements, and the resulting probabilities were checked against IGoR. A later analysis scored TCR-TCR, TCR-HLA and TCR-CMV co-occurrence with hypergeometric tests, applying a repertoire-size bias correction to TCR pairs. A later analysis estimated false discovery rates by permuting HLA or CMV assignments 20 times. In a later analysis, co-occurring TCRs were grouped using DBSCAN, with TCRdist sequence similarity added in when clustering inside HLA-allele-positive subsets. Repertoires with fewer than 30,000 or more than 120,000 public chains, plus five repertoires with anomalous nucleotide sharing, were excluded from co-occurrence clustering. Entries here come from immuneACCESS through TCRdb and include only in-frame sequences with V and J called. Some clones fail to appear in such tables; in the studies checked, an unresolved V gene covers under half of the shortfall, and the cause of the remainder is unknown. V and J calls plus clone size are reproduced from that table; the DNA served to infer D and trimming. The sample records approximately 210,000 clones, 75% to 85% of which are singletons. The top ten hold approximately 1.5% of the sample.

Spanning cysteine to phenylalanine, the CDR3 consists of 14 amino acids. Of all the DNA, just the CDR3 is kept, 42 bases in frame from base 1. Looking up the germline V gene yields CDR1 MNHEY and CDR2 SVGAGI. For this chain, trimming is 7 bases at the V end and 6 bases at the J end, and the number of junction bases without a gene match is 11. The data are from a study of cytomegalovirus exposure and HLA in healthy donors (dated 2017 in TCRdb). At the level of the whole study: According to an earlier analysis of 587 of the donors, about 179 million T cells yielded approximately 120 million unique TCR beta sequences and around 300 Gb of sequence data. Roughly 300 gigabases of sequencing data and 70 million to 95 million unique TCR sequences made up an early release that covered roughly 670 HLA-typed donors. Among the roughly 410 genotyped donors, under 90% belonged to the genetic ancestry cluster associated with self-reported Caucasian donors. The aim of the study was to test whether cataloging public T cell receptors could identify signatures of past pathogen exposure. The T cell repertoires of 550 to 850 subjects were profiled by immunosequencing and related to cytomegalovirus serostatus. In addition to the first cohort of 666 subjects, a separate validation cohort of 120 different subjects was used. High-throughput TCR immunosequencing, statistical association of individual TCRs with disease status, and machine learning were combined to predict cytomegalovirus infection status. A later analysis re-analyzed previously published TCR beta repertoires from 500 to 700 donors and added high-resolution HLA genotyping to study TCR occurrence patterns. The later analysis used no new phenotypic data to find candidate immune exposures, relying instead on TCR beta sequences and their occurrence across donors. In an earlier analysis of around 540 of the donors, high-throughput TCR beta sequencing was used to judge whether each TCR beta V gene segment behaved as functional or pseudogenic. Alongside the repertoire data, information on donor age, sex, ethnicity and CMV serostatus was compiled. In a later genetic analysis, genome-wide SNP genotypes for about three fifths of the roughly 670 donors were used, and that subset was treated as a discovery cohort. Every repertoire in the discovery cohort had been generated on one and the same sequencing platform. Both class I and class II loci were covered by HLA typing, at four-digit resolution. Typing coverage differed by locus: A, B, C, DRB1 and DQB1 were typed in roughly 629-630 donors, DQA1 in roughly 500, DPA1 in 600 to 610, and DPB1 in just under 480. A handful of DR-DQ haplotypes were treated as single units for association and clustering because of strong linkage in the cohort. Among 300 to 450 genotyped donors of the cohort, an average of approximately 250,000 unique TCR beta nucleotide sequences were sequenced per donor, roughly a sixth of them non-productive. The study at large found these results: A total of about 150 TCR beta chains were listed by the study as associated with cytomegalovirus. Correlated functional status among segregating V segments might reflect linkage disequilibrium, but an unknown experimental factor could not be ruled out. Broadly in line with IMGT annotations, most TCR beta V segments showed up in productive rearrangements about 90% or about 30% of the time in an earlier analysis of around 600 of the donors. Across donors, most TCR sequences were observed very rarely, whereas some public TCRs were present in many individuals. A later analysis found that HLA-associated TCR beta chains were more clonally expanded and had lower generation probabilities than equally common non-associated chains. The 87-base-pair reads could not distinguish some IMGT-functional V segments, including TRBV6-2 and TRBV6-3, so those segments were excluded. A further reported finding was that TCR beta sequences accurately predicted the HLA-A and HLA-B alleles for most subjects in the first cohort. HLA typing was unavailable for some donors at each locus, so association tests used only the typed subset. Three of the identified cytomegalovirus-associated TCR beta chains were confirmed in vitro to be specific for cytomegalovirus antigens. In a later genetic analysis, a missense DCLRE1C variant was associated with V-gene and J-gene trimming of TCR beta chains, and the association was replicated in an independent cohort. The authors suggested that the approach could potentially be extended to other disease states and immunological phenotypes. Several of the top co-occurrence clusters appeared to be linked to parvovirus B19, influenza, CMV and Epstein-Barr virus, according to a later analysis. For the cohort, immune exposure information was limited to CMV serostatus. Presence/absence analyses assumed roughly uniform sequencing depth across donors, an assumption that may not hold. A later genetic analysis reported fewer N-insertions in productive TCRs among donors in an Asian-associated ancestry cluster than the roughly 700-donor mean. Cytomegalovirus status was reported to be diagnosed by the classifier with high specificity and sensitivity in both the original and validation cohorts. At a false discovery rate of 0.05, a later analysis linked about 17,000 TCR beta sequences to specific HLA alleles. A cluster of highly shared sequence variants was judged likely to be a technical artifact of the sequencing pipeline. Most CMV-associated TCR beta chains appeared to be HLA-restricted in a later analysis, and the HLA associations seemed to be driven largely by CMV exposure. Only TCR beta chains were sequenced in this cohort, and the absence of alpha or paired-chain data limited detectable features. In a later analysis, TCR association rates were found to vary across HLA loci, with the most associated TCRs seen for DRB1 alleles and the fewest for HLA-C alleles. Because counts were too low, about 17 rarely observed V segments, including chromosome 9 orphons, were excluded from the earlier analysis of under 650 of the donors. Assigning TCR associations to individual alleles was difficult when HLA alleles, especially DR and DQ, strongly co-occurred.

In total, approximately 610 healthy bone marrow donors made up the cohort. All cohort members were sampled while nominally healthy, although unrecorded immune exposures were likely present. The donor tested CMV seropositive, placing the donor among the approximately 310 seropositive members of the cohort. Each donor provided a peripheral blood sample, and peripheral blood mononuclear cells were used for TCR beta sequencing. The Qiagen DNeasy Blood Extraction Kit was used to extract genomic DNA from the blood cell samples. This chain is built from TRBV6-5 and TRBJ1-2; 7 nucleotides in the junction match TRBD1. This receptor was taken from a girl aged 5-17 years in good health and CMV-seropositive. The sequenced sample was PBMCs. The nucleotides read TGTGCCAGCAACGCGGGGACAGCAAGAGATGGCTACACCTTC. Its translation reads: CASNAGTARDGYTF.